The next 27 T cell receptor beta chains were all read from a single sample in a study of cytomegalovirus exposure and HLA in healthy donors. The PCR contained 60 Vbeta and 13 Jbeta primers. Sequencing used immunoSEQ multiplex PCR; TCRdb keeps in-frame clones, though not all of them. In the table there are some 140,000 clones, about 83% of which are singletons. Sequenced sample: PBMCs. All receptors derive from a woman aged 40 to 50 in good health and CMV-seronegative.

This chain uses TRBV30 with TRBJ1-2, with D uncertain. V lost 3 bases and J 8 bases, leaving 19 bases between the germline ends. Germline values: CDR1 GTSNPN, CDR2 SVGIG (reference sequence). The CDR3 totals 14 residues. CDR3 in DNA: TGTGCCTGGAGGGCGGGGTCTTTGCGGAGGGGCTACACCTTC. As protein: CAWRAGSLRRGYTF.

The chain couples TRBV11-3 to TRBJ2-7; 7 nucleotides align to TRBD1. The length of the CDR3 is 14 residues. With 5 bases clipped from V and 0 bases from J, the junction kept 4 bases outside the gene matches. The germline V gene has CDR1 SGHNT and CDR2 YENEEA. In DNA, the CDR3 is TGTGCCAGCAGCCTCGGGGACAGCTCCTACGAGCAGTACTTC. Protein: CASSLGDSSYEQYF. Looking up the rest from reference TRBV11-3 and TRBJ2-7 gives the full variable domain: EAGVVQSPRYKIIEKKQPVAFWCNPISGHNTLYWYLQNLGQGPELLIRYENEEAVDDSQLPKDRFSAERLKGVDSTLKIQPAELGDSAVYLCASSLGDSSYEQYFGPGTRLTVT.

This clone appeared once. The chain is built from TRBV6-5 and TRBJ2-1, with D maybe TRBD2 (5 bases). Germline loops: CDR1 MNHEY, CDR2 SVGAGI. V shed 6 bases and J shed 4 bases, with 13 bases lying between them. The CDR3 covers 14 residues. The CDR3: CASSRGSVYNEQFF. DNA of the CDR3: TGTGCCAGCAGCCGAGGTAGCGTGTACAATGAGCAGTTCTTC.

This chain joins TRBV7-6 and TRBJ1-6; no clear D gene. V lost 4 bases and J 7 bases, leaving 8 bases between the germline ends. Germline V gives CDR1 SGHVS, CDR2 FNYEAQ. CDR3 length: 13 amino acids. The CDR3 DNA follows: TGTGCCAGCAGCTCGGACTGGAATTCACCCCTCCACTTT. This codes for CASSSDWNSPLHF.

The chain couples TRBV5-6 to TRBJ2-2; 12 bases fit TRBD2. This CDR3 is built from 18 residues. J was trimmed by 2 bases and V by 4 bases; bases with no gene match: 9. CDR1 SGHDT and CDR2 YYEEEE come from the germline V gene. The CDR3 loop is CASSPLLAGGPNTGELFF. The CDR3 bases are TGTGCCAGCAGCCCGTTACTAGCGGGGGGCCCTAACACCGGGGAGCTGTTTTTT.

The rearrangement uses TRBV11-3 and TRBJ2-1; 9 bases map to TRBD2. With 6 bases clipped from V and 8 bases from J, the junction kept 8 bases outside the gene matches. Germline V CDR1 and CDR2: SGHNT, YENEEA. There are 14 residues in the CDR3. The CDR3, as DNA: TGTGCCAGCAGTATGGTAGCGGGAGTGTATGAGCAGTTCTTC. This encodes CASSMVAGVYEQFF.

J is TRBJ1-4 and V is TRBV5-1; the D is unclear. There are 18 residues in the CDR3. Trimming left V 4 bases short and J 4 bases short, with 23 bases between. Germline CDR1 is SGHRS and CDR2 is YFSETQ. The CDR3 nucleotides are TGCGCCAGCAGCAAAACAGAGGTCTCAGTTGGACTTAATGAAAAACTGTTTTTT. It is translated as CASSKTEVSVGLNEKLFF.

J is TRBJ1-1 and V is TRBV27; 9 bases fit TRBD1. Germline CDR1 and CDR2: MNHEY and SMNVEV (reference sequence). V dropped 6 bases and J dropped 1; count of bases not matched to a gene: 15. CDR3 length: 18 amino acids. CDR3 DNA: TGTGCCAGCAGATACTCTACAGGGGGCGAGGATTCGAACACTGAAGCTTTCTTT. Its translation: CASRYSTGGEDSNTEAFF.

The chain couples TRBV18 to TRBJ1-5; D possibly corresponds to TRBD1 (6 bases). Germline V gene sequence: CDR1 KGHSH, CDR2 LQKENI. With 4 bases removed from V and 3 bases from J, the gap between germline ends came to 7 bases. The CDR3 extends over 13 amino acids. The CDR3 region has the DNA TGTGCCAGCTCACAGGGGGACAATCAGCCCCAGCATTTT. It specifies CASSQGDNQPQHF.

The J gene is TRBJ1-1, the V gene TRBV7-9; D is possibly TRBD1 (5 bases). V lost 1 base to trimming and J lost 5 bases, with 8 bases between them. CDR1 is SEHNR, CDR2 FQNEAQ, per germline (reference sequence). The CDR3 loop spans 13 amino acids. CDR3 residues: CASSLGGLTEAFF. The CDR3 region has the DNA TGTGCCAGCAGCTTAGGGGGCCTGACTGAAGCTTTCTTT. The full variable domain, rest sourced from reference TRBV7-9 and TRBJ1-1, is DTGVSQNPRHKITKRGQNVTFRCDPISEHNRLYWYRQTLGQGPEFLTYFQNEAQLEKSRLLSDRFSAERPKGSFSTLEIQRTEQGDSAMYLCASSLGGLTEAFFGQGTRLTVV.

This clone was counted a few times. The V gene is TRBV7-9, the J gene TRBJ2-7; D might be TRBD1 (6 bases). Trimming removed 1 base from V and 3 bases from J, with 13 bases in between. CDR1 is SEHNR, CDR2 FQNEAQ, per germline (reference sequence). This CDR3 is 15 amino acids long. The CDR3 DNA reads TGTGCCAGCAGCTTAGAGGGAAGAGGGGGCTACGAGCAGTACTTC. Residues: CASSLEGRGGYEQYF.

CDR3 coding DNA: TGCGCCAGCAGCCTCCAGACAGGGGGTGACTACGAGCAGTACTTC. This translates into CASSLQTGGDYEQYF. The J gene is TRBJ2-7, the V gene TRBV5-1, with 9 nucleotides matching TRBD1. V lost 4 bases and J lost 3; bases outside the gene matches: 8. CDR3 size: 15 residues. Germline V CDR1 and CDR2: SGHRS, YFSETQ.

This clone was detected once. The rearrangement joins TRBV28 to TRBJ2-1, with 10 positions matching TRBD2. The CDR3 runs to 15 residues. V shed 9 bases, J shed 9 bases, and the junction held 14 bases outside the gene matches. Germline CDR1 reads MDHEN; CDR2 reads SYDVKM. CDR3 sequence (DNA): TGTGCCAGTTTTTCACTAGCGGGATCGAAGGGTGAGCAGTTCTTC. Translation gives CASFSLAGSKGEQFF.

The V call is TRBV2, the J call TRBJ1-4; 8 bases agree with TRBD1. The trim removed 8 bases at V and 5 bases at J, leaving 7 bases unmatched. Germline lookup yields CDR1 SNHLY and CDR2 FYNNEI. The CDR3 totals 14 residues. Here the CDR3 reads CASVGDRGNEKLFF. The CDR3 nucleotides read TGTGCCAGCGTGGGAGACAGGGGAAATGAAAAACTGTTTTTT.

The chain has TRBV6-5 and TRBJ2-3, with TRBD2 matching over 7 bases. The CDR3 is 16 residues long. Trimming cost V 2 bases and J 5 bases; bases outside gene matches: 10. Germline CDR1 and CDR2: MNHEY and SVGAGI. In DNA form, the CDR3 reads TGTGCCAGCAGTTACCGAGGCGGGGGTCCACAAGATACGCAGTATTTT. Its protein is CASSYRGGGPQDTQYF.

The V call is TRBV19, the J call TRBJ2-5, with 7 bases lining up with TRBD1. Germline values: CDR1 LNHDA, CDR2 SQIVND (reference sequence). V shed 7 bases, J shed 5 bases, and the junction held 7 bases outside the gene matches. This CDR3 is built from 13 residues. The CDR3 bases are TGTGCCAGTAAAGGGGGCAGAGGGGAGACCCAGTACTTC. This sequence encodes CASKGGRGETQYF.

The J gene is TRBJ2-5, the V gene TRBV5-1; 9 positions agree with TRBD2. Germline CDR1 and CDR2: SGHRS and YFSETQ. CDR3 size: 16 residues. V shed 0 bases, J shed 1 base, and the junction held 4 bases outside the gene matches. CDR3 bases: TGCGCCAGCAGCTTGGGAGGTAGCGGGGGCCAAGAGACCCAGTACTTC. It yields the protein CASSLGGSGGQETQYF. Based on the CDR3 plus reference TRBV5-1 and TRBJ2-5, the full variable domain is KAGVTQTPRYLIKTRGQQVTLSCSPISGHRSVSWYQQTPGQGLQFLFEYFSETQRNKGNFPGRFSGRQFSNSRSEMNVSTLELGDSALYLCASSLGGSGGQETQYFGPGTRLLVL.

CDR3 protein: CASRLSGTNHNEQFF. The CDR3 nucleotides are TGCGCCAGCCGCCTTTCCGGGACTAACCACAATGAGCAGTTCTTC. This chain connects TRBV5-1 to TRBJ2-1, with 7 nucleotides matching TRBD2. Germline CDR1 SGHRS, CDR2 YFSETQ. The CDR3 covers 15 residues. With V trimmed by 7 bases and J by 5 bases, 12 bases remained unmatched.

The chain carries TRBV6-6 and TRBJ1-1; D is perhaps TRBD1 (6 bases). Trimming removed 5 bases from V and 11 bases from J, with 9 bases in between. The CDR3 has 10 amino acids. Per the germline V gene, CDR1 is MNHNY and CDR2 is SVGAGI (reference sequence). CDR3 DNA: TGTGCCAGCAGTGGGACACAGGCTTTCTTT. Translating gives CASSGTQAFF.

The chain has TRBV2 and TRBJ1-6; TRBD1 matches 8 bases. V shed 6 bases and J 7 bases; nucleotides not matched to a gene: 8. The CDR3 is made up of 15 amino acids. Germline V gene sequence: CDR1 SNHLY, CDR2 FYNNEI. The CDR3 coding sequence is TGTGCCAGCAGCCGGGACAGGTTGGGGAATTCACCCCTCCACTTT. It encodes CASSRDRLGNSPLHF.

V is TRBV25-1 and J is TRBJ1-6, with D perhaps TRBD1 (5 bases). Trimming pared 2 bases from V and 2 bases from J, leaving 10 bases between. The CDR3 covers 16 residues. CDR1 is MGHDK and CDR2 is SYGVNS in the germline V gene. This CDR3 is CASSEGGYPYNSPLHF. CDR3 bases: TGTGCCAGCAGTGAAGGGGGGTACCCCTATAATTCACCCCTCCACTTT.

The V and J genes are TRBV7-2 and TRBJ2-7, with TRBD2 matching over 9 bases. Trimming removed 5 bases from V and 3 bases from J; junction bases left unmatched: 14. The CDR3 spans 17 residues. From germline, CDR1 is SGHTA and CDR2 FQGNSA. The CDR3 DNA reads TGTGCCAGCAGCCCCCGTCCCAGCGGGAGGAGGGACTACGAGCAGTACTTC. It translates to CASSPRPSGRRDYEQYF.

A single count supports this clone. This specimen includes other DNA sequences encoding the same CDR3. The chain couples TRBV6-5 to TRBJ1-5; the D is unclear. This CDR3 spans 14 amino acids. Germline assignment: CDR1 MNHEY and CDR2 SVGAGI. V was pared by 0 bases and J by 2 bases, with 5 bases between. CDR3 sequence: CASSYSRGNQPQHF. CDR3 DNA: TGTGCCAGCAGTTACTCGCGGGGCAATCAGCCCCAGCATTTT.

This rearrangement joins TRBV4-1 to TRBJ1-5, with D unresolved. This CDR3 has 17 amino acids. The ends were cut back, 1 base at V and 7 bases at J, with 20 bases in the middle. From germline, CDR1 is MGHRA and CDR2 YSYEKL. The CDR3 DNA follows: TGCGCCAGCAGCCAAGCGGGAATTTCGGGGTCATGGCAGCCCCAGCATTTT. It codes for CASSQAGISGSWQPQHF.

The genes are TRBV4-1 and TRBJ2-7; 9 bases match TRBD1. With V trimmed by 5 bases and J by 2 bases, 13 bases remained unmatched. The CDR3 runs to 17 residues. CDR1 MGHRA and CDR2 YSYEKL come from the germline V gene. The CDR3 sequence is CASSTIHGTGRAYEQYF. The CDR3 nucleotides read TGCGCCAGCAGCACCATTCACGGGACAGGGAGGGCCTACGAGCAGTACTTC.

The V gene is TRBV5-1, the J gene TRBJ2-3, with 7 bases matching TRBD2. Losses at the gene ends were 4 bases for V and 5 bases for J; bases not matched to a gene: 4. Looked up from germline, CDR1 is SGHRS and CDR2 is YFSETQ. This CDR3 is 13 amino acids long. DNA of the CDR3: TGCGCCAGCAGCGACCCGGGAGGAGATACGCAGTATTTT. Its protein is CASSDPGGDTQYF.

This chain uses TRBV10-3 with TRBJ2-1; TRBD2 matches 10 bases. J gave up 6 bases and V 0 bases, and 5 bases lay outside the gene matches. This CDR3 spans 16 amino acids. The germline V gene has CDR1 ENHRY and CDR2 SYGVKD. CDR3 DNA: TGTGCCATCAGTGAGTCGAGCGGGGGGGCCGGCAATGAGCAGTTCTTC. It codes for CAISESSGGAGNEQFF.